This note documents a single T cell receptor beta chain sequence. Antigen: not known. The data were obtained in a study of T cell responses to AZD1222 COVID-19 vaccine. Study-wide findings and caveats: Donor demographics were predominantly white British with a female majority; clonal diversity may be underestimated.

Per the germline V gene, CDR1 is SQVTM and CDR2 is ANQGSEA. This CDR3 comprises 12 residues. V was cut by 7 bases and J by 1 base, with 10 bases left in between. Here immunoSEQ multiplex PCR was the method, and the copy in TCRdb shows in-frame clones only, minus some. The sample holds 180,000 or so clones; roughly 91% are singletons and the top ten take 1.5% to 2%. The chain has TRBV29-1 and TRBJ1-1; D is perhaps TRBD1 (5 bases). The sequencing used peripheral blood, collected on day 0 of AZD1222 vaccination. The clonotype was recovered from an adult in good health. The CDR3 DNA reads TGCAGCGCTCCCGACAGGAACACTGAAGCTTTCTTT. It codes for CSAPDRNTEAFF.